These T cell receptor beta chains were read from a single sample in a study of blood T cell repertoires in COVID-19. The assay was immunoSEQ multiplex PCR, and TCRdb's table has in-frame clones only and misses some. The table includes roughly 260,000 clones, approximately 90% detected once. Sequenced: PBMCs or T cells enriched from blood (not recorded which). The receptors were sampled from a woman between 25 and 40 years old with acute COVID-19. The CDR3 runs from the conserved cysteine through the conserved F or W. The D gene is left open where the match is weak. A clone size is listed for some rows: how often the clone was seen (once, few, many), or a class if it is expanded.

abundance: NA; j_gene: TRBJ2-7; d_gene: NA; v_gene: TRBV12-3/TRBV12-4; CDR3nt: TGTGCCAGCAGTTCTCAGGGGTACGAGCAGTACTTC; CDR3aa: CASSSQGYEQYF
abundance: NA; j_gene: TRBJ2-3; d_gene: NA; v_gene: TRBV28; CDR3nt: TGTGCCAGCAGTCCCGGGGGCAGCGGGAAAATTGCAGATACGCAGTATTTT; CDR3aa: CASSPGGSGKIADTQYF
abundance: NA; j_gene: TRBJ2-1; d_gene: TRBD2; v_gene: TRBV5-1; CDR3nt: TGCGCCAGCACCCTTAGCGGGGGACGATCCTACAATGAGCAGTTCTTC; CDR3aa: CASTLSGGRSYNEQFF
abundance: NA; j_gene: TRBJ2-1; d_gene: NA; v_gene: TRBV7-8; CDR3nt: TGTGCCAGCAGCTTATACCCGGGACAAAGCGATCAGAAAGAGCAGTTCTTC; CDR3aa: CASSLYPGQSDQKEQFF
abundance: NA; j_gene: TRBJ1-5; d_gene: NA; v_gene: TRBV21-1; CDR3nt: TGTGCCAGCAGCCGAAAAAGGTCGAACAGGGGTTCGCATCAGCCCCAGCATTTT; CDR3aa: CASSRKRSNRGSHQPQHF
abundance: NA; j_gene: TRBJ1-3; d_gene: NA; v_gene: TRBV6-5; CDR3nt: TGTGCCAGCACAGGGGTCTCTGGAAACACCATATATTTT; CDR3aa: CASTGVSGNTIYF
abundance: NA; j_gene: TRBJ2-2; d_gene: TRBD2; v_gene: TRBV6-2/TRBV6-3; CDR3nt: TGTGCCAGCAGTTACGAGCGCGGGGGGGCCTCCGGGGAGCTGTTTTTT; CDR3aa: CASSYERGGASGELFF
abundance: NA; j_gene: TRBJ1-2; d_gene: NA; v_gene: TRBV5-1; CDR3nt: TGCGCCAGCAGCTTGCGGGAGACCCTATTAGAAGGTGGCTACACCTTC; CDR3aa: CASSLRETLLEGGYTF
abundance: once; j_gene: TRBJ2-2; d_gene: NA; v_gene: TRBV10-3; CDR3nt: TGTGCCATCAGTGGGACTAATAACCCCGGGGAGCTGTTTTTT; CDR3aa: CAISGTNNPGELFF
abundance: NA; j_gene: TRBJ2-5; d_gene: TRBD2; v_gene: TRBV18; CDR3nt: TGTGCCAGCTCACCACGAGGCGGGGGAGAGACCCAGTACTTC; CDR3aa: CASSPRGGGETQYF
abundance: NA; j_gene: TRBJ1-6; d_gene: NA; v_gene: TRBV3-1/TRBV3-2; CDR3nt: TGTGCCAGCTCCCCGGCAGACAGCTCCTATAATTCACCCCTCCACTTT; CDR3aa: CASSPADSSYNSPLHF
abundance: NA; j_gene: TRBJ1-5; d_gene: NA; v_gene: TRBV6-4; CDR3nt: TGTGCCAGCAGTGGCACAGATCAGCCCCAGCATTTT; CDR3aa: CASSGTDQPQHF
abundance: NA; j_gene: TRBJ1-6; d_gene: NA; v_gene: TRBV18; CDR3nt: TGTGCCAGCTCACCGACGGACTTAAGGGATAATTCACCCCTCCACTTT; CDR3aa: CASSPTDLRDNSPLHF
abundance: NA; j_gene: TRBJ1-2; d_gene: NA; v_gene: TRBV28; CDR3nt: TGTGCCAGCAGATACGGGACATTCTATGGCTACACCTTC; CDR3aa: CASRYGTFYGYTF
abundance: NA; j_gene: TRBJ2-1; d_gene: NA; v_gene: TRBV18; CDR3nt: TGTGCCAGCTCACAGCAGAGGTCCTACAATGAGCAGTTCTTC; CDR3aa: CASSQQRSYNEQFF
abundance: NA; j_gene: TRBJ1-2; d_gene: TRBD1; v_gene: TRBV9; CDR3nt: TGTGCCAGCAGCATACCAGGGGGCAGGTTTGAATATGGCTACACCTTC; CDR3aa: CASSIPGGRFEYGYTF
abundance: NA; j_gene: TRBJ2-7; d_gene: TRBD1; v_gene: TRBV6-5; CDR3nt: TGTGCCAGCAGTTACTCTTGGGGACAGTCCTACGAGCAGTACTTC; CDR3aa: CASSYSWGQSYEQYF
abundance: NA; j_gene: TRBJ1-1; d_gene: NA; v_gene: TRBV5-1; CDR3nt: TGCGCCAGCAGCCCTCGACAGAACACTGAAGCTTTCTTT; CDR3aa: CASSPRQNTEAFF
abundance: NA; j_gene: TRBJ2-7; d_gene: NA; v_gene: TRBV28; CDR3nt: TGTGCCAGCAGCTCCGGAGTGGCCGGGAGAAGGCAGTACTTC; CDR3aa: CASSSGVAGRRQYF
abundance: NA; j_gene: TRBJ2-1; d_gene: NA; v_gene: TRBV20-1; CDR3nt: TGCAGTGCACGACTAGTCTATGAGCAGTTCTTC; CDR3aa: CSARLVYEQFF
abundance: NA; j_gene: TRBJ2-2; d_gene: NA; v_gene: TRBV3-1/TRBV3-2; CDR3nt: TGTGCCAGCAGCCAAGATGTAGGGGTGAACACCGGGGAGCTGTTTTTT; CDR3aa: CASSQDVGVNTGELFF
abundance: few; j_gene: TRBJ2-1; d_gene: TRBD1; v_gene: TRBV5-1; CDR3nt: TGCGCCAGCAGCTTCGGACAGGGGAATGAGCAGTTCTTC; CDR3aa: CASSFGQGNEQFF
abundance: NA; j_gene: TRBJ2-1; d_gene: NA; v_gene: TRBV18; CDR3nt: TGTGCCAGCTCACCAGGAAGCGGATCCCCCTACAATGAGCAGTTCTTC; CDR3aa: CASSPGSGSPYNEQFF
abundance: NA; j_gene: TRBJ1-5; d_gene: NA; v_gene: TRBV15; CDR3nt: TGTGCCACCAGCATCAACGGGGGGAAGGGTCAGCCCCAGCATTTT; CDR3aa: CATSINGGKGQPQHF
abundance: NA; j_gene: TRBJ1-2; d_gene: NA; v_gene: TRBV3-1/TRBV3-2; CDR3nt: TGTGCCAGCAGCCAAGAGAGGAACTATGGCTACACCTTC; CDR3aa: CASSQERNYGYTF
abundance: NA; j_gene: TRBJ2-7; d_gene: NA; v_gene: TRBV13; CDR3nt: TGTGCCAGCAGCTTTCGGCTCCGAGTAGAAGAAAACTACTACGAGCAGTACTTC; CDR3aa: CASSFRLRVEENYYEQYF
abundance: NA; j_gene: TRBJ2-1; d_gene: TRBD2; v_gene: TRBV6-6; CDR3nt: TGTGCCAGCACCTCTAAGGCGGGAGGTTACAATGAGCAGTTCTTC; CDR3aa: CASTSKAGGYNEQFF
abundance: NA; j_gene: TRBJ1-2; d_gene: NA; v_gene: TRBV10-1; CDR3nt: TGCGCCAGCAGTGAGTTGGCGGGGAATTACTCTGGCTACACCTTC; CDR3aa: CASSELAGNYSGYTF
abundance: NA; j_gene: TRBJ2-5; d_gene: TRBD2; v_gene: TRBV5-6; CDR3nt: TGTGCCAGCAGCTTGCTCTCGCGGGGGGGCCAAGAGACCCAGTACTTC; CDR3aa: CASSLLSRGGQETQYF
abundance: NA; j_gene: TRBJ2-3; d_gene: TRBD1; v_gene: TRBV27; CDR3nt: TGTGCCAGCAGTCCTCTGACAGGGTCTGTGACAGATACGCAGTATTTT; CDR3aa: CASSPLTGSVTDTQYF
abundance: once; j_gene: TRBJ1-6; d_gene: NA; v_gene: TRBV28; CDR3nt: TGTGCCAGCAGTCCCTGGGGCTCATTTACTTCACCCCTCCACTTT; CDR3aa: CASSPWGSFTSPLHF
abundance: NA; j_gene: TRBJ1-6; d_gene: TRBD1; v_gene: TRBV3-1/TRBV3-2; CDR3nt: TGTGCCAGCAGCCAAGTGGGACAGGGGATGTCACCCCTCCACTTT; CDR3aa: CASSQVGQGMSPLHF
abundance: NA; j_gene: TRBJ1-3; d_gene: TRBD1; v_gene: TRBV3-1/TRBV3-2; CDR3nt: TGTGCCAGCAGCCACCCCGGGACAGGGAAATCTCGGGCTGGAAACACCATATATTTT; CDR3aa: CASSHPGTGKSRAGNTIYF